Listed below are T cell receptor beta chains from one sample, sequenced in a study of CXCR3-negative and CXCR3-positive naive CD8 T cells. After re-calling the 5' RACE reads, TCRdb lists one entry per CDR3 protein, DNA absent. This specimen shows nearly 90,000 distinct CDR3 sequences; the ten leading clones hold about 0.8%. The sample was naive CXCR3+ CD8+ T cells from blood. These receptors all stem from a human donor in good health. Some clones in this sample may be carry-over from other donors' samples. Each CDR3 is given with its conserved first and last residue.

j_gene,v_gene,CDR3aa
TRBJ1-3,TRBV7-8,CASSHLTGAGNTIYF
TRBJ2-7,TRBV6-6,CASDTGDAAYEQYF
TRBJ2-1,TRBV20-1,CSANSGGAYEQFF
TRBJ2-3,TRBV15,CATSLVEDTQYF
TRBJ2-7,TRBV11-3,CASSLAFNYEQYF
TRBJ1-1,TRBV29-1,CSGGTGDSEAFF
TRBJ2-5,TRBV4-3,CASSQAPGGVLGETQYF
TRBJ2-7,TRBV12-3/TRBV12-4,CASSPRGAAYEQYF
TRBJ2-5,TRBV28,CASRQGETQYF
TRBJ2-7,TRBV3-1,CASSPGGATYEQYF
TRBJ2-3,TRBV28,CASSLLDRPETDTQYF
TRBJ2-2,TRBV27,CASAAGGPNTGELFF
TRBJ2-1,TRBV20-1,CSAPGLGRRNEQFF
TRBJ2-3,TRBV5-1,CASSSTGSVDTQYF
TRBJ2-3,TRBV6-2/TRBV6-3,CASSYAQTTDTQYF
TRBJ1-1,TRBV14,CASSQDSRQGAREWEAFF
TRBJ1-6,TRBV20-1,CSARELSSYNSPLHF
TRBJ2-1,TRBV2,CASSDGTAYNEQFF
TRBJ2-7,TRBV10-3,CAISLTGAHEQYF
TRBJ2-1,TRBV6-2/TRBV6-3,CASSYKTSGGANEQFF
TRBJ1-1,TRBV29-1,CSVEGEDTEAFF
TRBJ2-2,TRBV7-6,CASSPTNTGELFF
TRBJ2-1,TRBV4-1,CASSPRGPPYNEQFF
TRBJ2-5,TRBV25-1,CASSEGWSQETQYF
TRBJ2-7,TRBV6-5,CASSYSSGRAHEQYF
TRBJ1-1,TRBV12-3/TRBV12-4,CASSLWGVFEAFF
TRBJ2-1,TRBV4-3,CASSQNPGLGLFNEQFF
TRBJ1-5,TRBV1,CTSSHLGRAPSQPQHF
TRBJ2-7,TRBV14,CASSPLGEGGSGEQYF
TRBJ2-7,TRBV5-6,CASSLGDGYEQYF
TRBJ1-4,TRBV24-1,CATSDRRDGAREKLFF
TRBJ2-5,TRBV28,CASSTTGAEETQYF
TRBJ1-2,TRBV6-5,CASSTGQYYGYTF
TRBJ2-3,TRBV12-3/TRBV12-4,CASSYVWDKKLTSTDTQYF
TRBJ1-6,TRBV4-3,CASSQSPDSPLHF
TRBJ1-1,TRBV27,CASSSTGDTEAFF
TRBJ1-2,TRBV7-9,CASSQNSYWDRAAGYTF
TRBJ2-1,TRBV27,CASSSPLAGGNEQFF
TRBJ2-7,TRBV28,CASSYLGGGEQYF
TRBJ2-7,TRBV4-2,CASKEGVSSYEQYF
TRBJ2-1,TRBV6-5,CASSYFPSGRDEQFF
TRBJ2-7,TRBV20-1,CSARDQGLDEQYF
TRBJ1-2,TRBV5-1,CASSPIGGDGYTF
TRBJ2-3,TRBV12-3/TRBV12-4,CASSSSGTDTQYF
TRBJ2-2,TRBV28,CASRIDSSTGELFF
TRBJ1-5,TRBV28,CASSLPDRWVHQPQHF
TRBJ1-2,TRBV29-1,CSVFPGEDGYTF
TRBJ1-5,TRBV11-2,CASSLAGADNQPQHF
TRBJ2-7,TRBV28,CASSSGLAGGPPDEQYF
TRBJ2-3,TRBV4-1,CASSKGPPGDTQYF
TRBJ2-1,TRBV13,CASSSPDGKQFF
TRBJ1-5,TRBV20-1,CSASDFSNQPQHF
TRBJ2-6,TRBV29-1,CSVEVKGGLPYSGANVLTF
TRBJ1-2,TRBV6-6,CASSYTRGLGDGYTF
TRBJ2-3,TRBV11-2,CASSPAEWQPSTDTQYF
TRBJ1-1,TRBV3-1,CASSLRRGLNTEAFF
TRBJ1-2,TRBV2,CASRVTGDYGYTF
TRBJ1-2,TRBV7-9,CASSVGPSEYGYTF